The entry that follows covers one T cell receptor beta chain sequence. Profiled with immunoSEQ multiplex PCR; TCRdb holds only in-frame clones, not every one. Among roughly 140,000 clones listed, over 75% were seen once. This sample was included in a study of T cell responses to AZD1222 COVID-19 vaccine. The TCR comes from an adult in good health. The sample was peripheral blood, taken on day 0 of AZD1222 vaccination.

The CDR3 coding sequence is TGTGCCTGGAGTACAGGGACCACTGAAGCTTTCTTT. Translated, it gives CAWSTGTTEAFF. This chain connects TRBV30 to TRBJ1-1; D may be TRBD1 (6 bases). CDR3 length: 12 amino acids. Germline V gene data show CDR1 as GTSNPN and CDR2 as SVGIG (reference sequence). V was pared by 2 bases and J by 4 bases, with 8 bases between. Filled out from reference TRBV30 and TRBJ1-1, the complete variable domain reads SQTIHQWPATLVQPVGSPLSLECTVEGTSNPNLYWYRQAAGRGLQLLFYSVGIGQISSEVPQNLSASRPQDRQFILSSKKLLLSDSGFYLCAWSTGTTEAFFGQGTRLTVV.